The 9 T cell receptor beta chains presented below share a single source sample, sequenced in a study of cytomegalovirus exposure and HLA in healthy donors (dated by TCRdb to between 2016 and 2019). Library prep was done by the immunoSEQ multiplex PCR assay. For the multiplex PCR, a mixture combining 60 forward primers for TCR Vbeta segments and 13 reverse primers for TCR Jbeta segments was used. Held by TCRdb, this immuneACCESS table contains in-frame sequences only and omits some clones. Under half of the omission traces to an unresolved V gene where checked; the cause of the rest is unknown. This sample holds about 120,000 clones; roughly 85% were observed only once. The ten top clones hold more than 3.5% of the sample. Sequenced material: PBMCs. The source of these receptors is a woman aged 40-49 years in good health and CMV-seropositive.

The chain carries TRBV7-6 and TRBJ2-2; D is perhaps TRBD2 (5 bases). This CDR3 contains 13 residues. Per the germline V gene, CDR1 is SGHVS and CDR2 is FNYEAQ. The V and J ends lost 6 bases and 8 bases respectively, with 13 bases between them. CDR3 amino acids: CASSQLASGELFF. As DNA, the CDR3 is TGTGCCAGCAGTCAGCTAGCTTCAGGGGAGCTGTTTTTT.

A single count supports this clone. The J gene is TRBJ2-7, the V gene TRBV5-5, with a weak D call TRBD2 (5 bases). Germline CDR1 is SGHKS and CDR2 is YYEKEE (reference sequence). Trimming left V 7 bases short and J 0 bases short, with 14 bases between. The CDR3 loop spans 14 amino acids. The CDR3, as DNA: TGTGCCAGCGGGGAGAGCTTGCCCTCCTACGAGCAGTACTTC. Translation: CASGESLPSYEQYF.

The DNA of the CDR3 is TGCGCCAGCAGCTTGGCCGGGATCTCTGGGGCCAACGTCCTGACTTTC. It encodes CASSLAGISGANVLTF. This chain links TRBV5-1 with TRBJ2-6; a possible D gene is TRBD2 (5 bases). The CDR3 is 16 amino acids. Germline CDR1 reads SGHRS; CDR2 reads YFSETQ. Trimming shortened V by 0 bases and J by 0 bases, and 7 bases separated the two germline ends. Together with reference TRBV5-1 and TRBJ2-6, the CDR3 gives the full variable domain: KAGVTQTPRYLIKTRGQQVTLSCSPISGHRSVSWYQQTPGQGLQFLFEYFSETQRNKGNFPGRFSGRQFSNSRSEMNVSTLELGDSALYLCASSLAGISGANVLTFGAGSRLTVL.

The chain employs TRBV30 and TRBJ2-2, with a possible D match to TRBD2 (6 bases). Germline CDR1 and CDR2: GTSNPN and SVGIG (reference sequence). The CDR3 runs to 13 residues. The CDR3 sequence is CAKGGENTGELFF. The CDR3 DNA reads TGTGCAAAAGGCGGGGAGAACACCGGGGAGCTGTTTTTT.

The chain couples TRBV7-2 to TRBJ2-2; 11 positions match TRBD1. This CDR3 has 16 amino acids. V gave up 2 bases and J gave up 7 bases; unmatched junction bases: 6. Germline CDR1 SGHTA, CDR2 FQGNSA. CDR3: CASSLRDRGFNGELFF. As DNA, the CDR3 is TGTGCCAGCAGCTTAAGGGACAGGGGGTTTAACGGGGAGCTGTTTTTT.

The chain couples TRBV9 to TRBJ1-1; the D gene is possibly TRBD1 (6 bases). Germline V gives CDR1 SGDLS, CDR2 YYNGEE. Trimming removed 3 bases from V and 0 bases from J, with 12 bases in between. CDR3 length: 15 amino acids. The CDR3 loop reads CASSGRDTMNTEAFF. CDR3 sequence (DNA): TGTGCCAGCAGCGGCCGGGACACCATGAACACTGAAGCTTTCTTT.

V usage is TRBV4-1 and J usage is TRBJ1-2, with D possibly being TRBD1 (5 bases). The length of the CDR3 is 17 residues. CDR1 is MGHRA and CDR2 is YSYEKL in the germline V gene. V lost 2 bases and J lost 1, with 17 bases in between. The CDR3 DNA reads TGCGCCAGCAGCCAACACCTAAGACAGAAAGTTAACTATGGCTACACCTTC. The encoded protein is CASSQHLRQKVNYGYTF.

The chain couples TRBV5-1 to TRBJ1-4, with TRBD1 as a possible D gene (5 bases). V lost 0 bases, J lost 7 bases, and 10 bases lay in between. The CDR3 loop spans 14 amino acids. Germline V CDR1 and CDR2: SGHRS, YFSETQ. The CDR3 DNA sequence: TGCGCCAGCAGCTTGGAACCAGGGCCTGAAAAACTGTTTTTT. Its protein is CASSLEPGPEKLFF.

This chain connects TRBV7-2 to TRBJ2-7; 11 bases are shared with TRBD1. This CDR3 has 15 amino acids. J gave up 4 bases and V 4 bases, and 6 bases lay outside the gene matches. CDR1 is SGHTA and CDR2 is FQGNSA in the germline V gene. CDR3 loop: CASSSRTGGEYEQYF. CDR3 sequence (DNA): TGTGCCAGCAGCTCAAGGACAGGGGGCGAATACGAGCAGTACTTC.